This section outlines one T cell receptor (beta chain) sequence together with its context. This CDR3 is built from 12 residues. CDR1 is SQVTM and CDR2 is ANQGSEA in the germline V gene. V shed 5 bases, J shed 4 bases, and the junction held 2 bases outside the gene matches. The source of the sample is a study of CD8 T cells in Susac syndrome. The RNA input was about 0.5 to 1 ug, and it was reverse transcribed with random hexamers. TCRdb redid the calling of the immunoSEQ multiplex PCR reads with MiXCR, one entry per CDR3 protein. The profile shows about 120,000 distinct CDR3 sequences, nearly 96% of them singletons.

The gene calls are TRBV29-1 and TRBJ2-5; 9 bases line up with TRBD2. This sequence was found in a human donor with Susac syndrome. The sample comprised CD4+ T cells from PBMCs. The CDR3 DNA sequence: TGCAGCGTTCATAGCGGGGGAGAGACCCAGTACTTC. Translated, it gives CSVHSGGETQYF.